The subject of this entry is one T cell receptor beta chain. This entry is derived from a study of CD4 and CD8 cells across lung adenocarcinoma regions. There are 14 residues in the CDR3. CDR1 is SGHKS, CDR2 YYEKEE, per germline (reference sequence). V was trimmed by 0 bases and J by 6 bases, leaving 9 bases between them. The patients had localized lung adenocarcinoma, a non-small cell subtype. TCRdb reprocessed the PCR reads with MiXCR, giving one entry per CDR3 protein. This sample carries some 7,800 distinct CDR3 sequences, 45% of them seen once, and the ten largest clones take roughly 95%. V is TRBV5-5 and J is TRBJ2-2; D tentatively fits TRBD1 or TRBD2 (5 bases each). Sequences were obtained from CD8+ T cells from the center of a lung tumor. The source of this sequence is a male donor with lung adenocarcinoma. The CD4 and CD8 labels of this study may be unreliable. CDR3 nucleotide sequence: TGTGCCAGCAGCTTGGGTTCGGGGCCCGGGGAGCTGTTTTTT. This codes for CASSLGSGPGELFF.